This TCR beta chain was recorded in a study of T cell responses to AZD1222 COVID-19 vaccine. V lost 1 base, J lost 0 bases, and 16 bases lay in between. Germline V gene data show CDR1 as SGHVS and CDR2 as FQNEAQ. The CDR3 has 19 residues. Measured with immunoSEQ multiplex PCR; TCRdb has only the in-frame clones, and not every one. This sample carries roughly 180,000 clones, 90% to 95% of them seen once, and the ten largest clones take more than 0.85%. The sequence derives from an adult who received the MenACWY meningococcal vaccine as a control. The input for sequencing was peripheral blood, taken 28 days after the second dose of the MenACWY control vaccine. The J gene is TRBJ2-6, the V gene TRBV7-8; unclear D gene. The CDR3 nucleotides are TGTGCCAGCAGCTTAGGGTATCGCGGCAGCTACTCTGGGGCCAACGTCCTGACTTTC. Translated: CASSLGYRGSYSGANVLTF.